This T cell receptor beta chain was identified during a study of blood T cell repertoires in COVID-19 (dated by TCRdb to the early 2020s). Study-wide context: Samples from collaborators originated in the United States, Italy and Spain and spanned both the acute and convalescent phases of COVID-19. The repertoires were released in a freely available public database intended as a resource for research on the immune response to SARS-CoV-2. The material from the prospective study consisted of cDNA or gDNA derived from T cells, B-cell-depleted T cells, or PBMCs. HLA class I and class II types, where available, came from metadata supplied by the sample provider rather than from assay-based typing. The dataset comprised deeply sampled blood TCRbeta repertoires from subjects exposed to, actively infected with, or recovered from COVID-19. Sample metadata almost always included a de-identified subject ID, COVID-19 status, age in years and sex. Samples were obtained from the ongoing ImmuneRACE study (first 160 participants) and from some 1,300 subjects provided by 6 global collaborators. What the authors observed across the whole study: Clinical and demographic metadata were provided uncurated, with the amount varying by source and participant.

The germline V gene (reference sequence) provides CDR1 LNHNV and CDR2 YYDKDF. V is shortened by 0 bases, J by 3 bases, and the region joining them spans 12 bases. The CDR3, from cysteine to phenylalanine, totals 16 residues. Solely the CDR3 DNA is kept, with 48 bases framed from the first base. TCRbeta CDR3 regions were amplified from genomic DNA by means of the immunoSEQ Assay, a bias-controlled multiplex PCR. Per the original workflow: The number of nucleated cells in each sample was estimated by amplification of reference gene primers within the assay. To quantify the absolute abundance of each unique TCRbeta CDR3 rearrangement, sequence reads were collapsed and filtered. For each sample, productive Simpson clonality was calculated as the square root of Simpson's diversity index over productive rearrangements. TCRdb re-hosts the immuneACCESS table, in-frame sequences only. Its copies lack some clones; in the studies checked, an unresolved V gene accounts for under half of them, and the cause for the rest is not known. That table is the source of V, J and clone size, and D and trimming were worked out from the DNA. The sample table contains a few hundred thousand clones; only one count was recorded for roughly 85% of them. The ten top clones hold 9.5% to 15% of the sample.

In regard to this clone: What antigen it recognizes has not been identified. No much larger clonotype is one base removed from it; base qualities were not supplied.

A second Seattle source provided samples from volunteer blood donors who had recovered from COVID-19. Whole blood was collected in K2EDTA tubes by collaborating institutions according to the institutions' own protocols. For TCRbeta analysis, collaborator samples were shipped as frozen whole blood, as isolated PBMCs, or as DNA extracted from either sample type. This chain is built from TRBV15 and TRBJ2-1; TRBD1 is a possible D gene, resting on 5 matching bases. Sequenced input: peripheral blood. This receptor was identified in a woman under 30 who had recovered from COVID-19. The nucleotides are TGTGCCACCAGCAGAGACCAGGGCCAGGGCTACAATGAGCAGTTCTTC. It translates to CATSRDQGQGYNEQFF.